These 13 T cell receptor beta chains came from one sample sequenced in a study of CD8+CD57+ T cells in acquired aplastic anemia. Genomic DNA was employed as the template in profiling TCR beta VDJ and CDR3. TCRdb fed the reads into MiXCR, producing one record per CDR3 protein. The data hold 200,000 or so distinct CDR3 sequences, with 55% to 70% observed a single time. The sample was sorted CD4+, CD8+, or CD8+CD57+ T cells (not recorded which) from PBMCs. Source of these receptors: a human donor with severe aplastic anemia or a healthy control (not recorded which).

This chain joins TRBV9 and TRBJ1-5; the D gene is possibly TRBD1 (6 bases). The V end lost 4 bases, the J end lost 5 bases, and 13 bases lay between the germline ends. Per the germline V gene, CDR1 is SGDLS and CDR2 is YYNGEE. The CDR3 has 14 amino acids. CDR3 sequence (DNA): TGTGCCAGCAGCCTCCAGGGGAGCGATCAGCCCCAGCATTTT. It is translated as CASSLQGSDQPQHF. The full variable domain, its missing parts supplied by reference TRBV9 and TRBJ1-5, is DSGVTQTPKHLITATGQRVTLRCSPRSGDLSVYWYQQSLDQGLQFLIQYYNGEERAKGNILERFSAQQFPDLHSELNLSSLELGDSALYFCASSLQGSDQPQHFGDGTRLSIL.

The chain employs TRBV7-3 and TRBJ2-3, with D unclear. Trimming removed 6 bases from V and 3 bases from J, with 10 bases in between. CDR3 size: 13 residues. Germline CDR1 and CDR2: SGHTA and FQGTGA. The CDR3 DNA sequence: TGTGCCAGCAGGCAAAGTTCTACAGATACGCAGTATTTT. This encodes CASRQSSTDTQYF. The variable domain in full, with the rest retrieved from reference TRBV7-3 and TRBJ2-3, is GAGVSQTPSNKVTEKGKYVELRCDPISGHTALYWYRQSLGQGPEFLIYFQGTGAADDSGLPNDRFFAVRPEGSVSTLKIQRTERGDSAVYLCASRQSSTDTQYFGPGTRLTVL.

In its sample, this clonotype was seen a few times. V gene TRBV7-9 combines with J gene TRBJ2-1; either TRBD1 or TRBD2 may supply D (5 bases each). Germline CDR1 is SEHNR and CDR2 is FQNEAQ (reference sequence). The V end lost 2 bases, the J end lost 8 bases, and 10 bases lay between the germline ends. This CDR3 comprises 13 residues. The CDR3 bases are TGTGCCAGCAGCTTACCAGGGACCGATGAGCAGTTCTTC. This codes for CASSLPGTDEQFF.

As concerns this clonotype: A junction end diverges from the germline sequence, so it may reflect a read error. The chain couples TRBV9 to TRBJ2-6, with D possibly matching TRBD1 (5 bases). Germline assignment: CDR1 SGDLS and CDR2 YYNGEE. The CDR3 has 15 residues. This chain's CDR3 is CASSEDYSGANVLIF. DNA for the CDR3: TGTGCCAGCAGTGAAGATTACTCTGGGGCCAACGTCCTGATTTTC.

A few counts support this clonotype. The chain employs TRBV15 and TRBJ2-5; D remains ambiguous. V lost 3 bases and J lost 4, with 15 bases in between. CDR3 length: 15 amino acids. Per germline, CDR1 LNHNV and CDR2 YYDKDF (reference sequence). The CDR3 coding sequence is TGTGCCACCAGCAGTGTCGCATTGGTCGGAGAGACCCAGTACTTC. Translation: CATSSVALVGETQYF. Full variable domain (remainder filled in from reference TRBV15 and TRBJ2-5): DAMVIQNPRYQVTQFGKPVTLSCSQTLNHNVMYWYQQKSSQAPKLLFHYYDKDFNNEADTPDNFQSRRPNTSFCFLDIRSPGLGDTAMYLCATSSVALVGETQYFGPGTRLLVL.

This clonotype was seen at least ten times. V gene TRBV19 combines with J gene TRBJ1-4; TRBD1 aligns across 9 bases. The J segment lost 7 bases and the V segment lost 5 bases, leaving 8 bases of the junction unmatched. Germline lookup yields CDR1 LNHDA and CDR2 SQIVND (reference sequence). There are 15 residues in the CDR3. The chain's CDR3 is CASSGITGGFEKLFF. The CDR3 region has the DNA TGTGCCAGTAGTGGTATCACAGGGGGCTTTGAAAAACTGTTTTTT.

This rearrangement joins TRBV12-3 or TRBV12-4 to TRBJ2-2; 9 nucleotides match TRBD1. The CDR3 runs 20 residues. Trimming took 3 bases from V and 4 from J; bases not matched to a gene: 18. In nucleotides, the CDR3 is TGTGCCAGCAGTTTCGGTTTTTTAGGACAGGGGACATATGGCACCGGGGAGCTGTTTTTT. Translated, it gives CASSFGFLGQGTYGTGELFF.

The CDR3 nucleotides read TGCAGTGCATGGCTAGCGGGGGCCATAGTCTACGAGCAGTACTTC. Its translation: CSAWLAGAIVYEQYF. The rearrangement joins TRBV20-1 to TRBJ2-7; 10 bases map to TRBD2. Germline trimming cut 6 bases from V and 3 bases from J; bases unmatched to any gene: 11. The CDR3 sequence is 15 residues long. Germline V gene lookup returns CDR1 DFQATT and CDR2 SNEGSKA (reference sequence).

This chain uses TRBV6-4 with TRBJ2-7, with D maybe TRBD2 (6 bases). V was pared by 6 bases and J by 5 bases, with 11 bases between. Germline V CDR1 and CDR2: MRHNA, SNTAGT. The CDR3 spans 12 residues. CDR3 nucleotide sequence: TGTGCCAGCAGCCGTAGCGGCAACGAGCAGTACTTC. Residues: CASSRSGNEQYF.

The chain recombines TRBV15 with TRBJ2-7; the D gene could be TRBD1 or TRBD2 (5 bases each). The CDR3 loop spans 15 amino acids. V lost 1 base and J lost 5, with 15 bases in between. Germline CDR1 reads LNHNV; CDR2 reads YYDKDF (reference sequence). The CDR3 reads CATSRATGLRNEQYF. The CDR3 DNA reads as TGTGCCACCAGCAGAGCGACGGGGCTAAGGAACGAGCAGTACTTC.

V is TRBV6-1 and J is TRBJ1-5; TRBD1 is a possible D gene (5 bases). The CDR3 runs 16 residues. With 7 bases removed from V and 0 bases from J, the gap between germline ends came to 16 bases. CDR1 is MNHNS, CDR2 SASEGT, per germline. CDR3 in amino acids: CASMDGTINSNQPQHF. As DNA, the CDR3 is TGTGCCAGCATGGACGGGACGATCAATAGCAATCAGCCCCAGCATTTT.

J is TRBJ2-2 and V is TRBV7-2, with no clear D. CDR3 length: 14 residues. V was clipped by 3 bases and J by 6 bases, with 11 bases between them. Germline V gene lookup returns CDR1 SGHTA and CDR2 FQGNSA. The CDR3 nucleotides are TGTGCCAGCAGCTTGAATAGGTTGGCCGGGGAGCTGTTTTTT. This codes for CASSLNRLAGELFF.

The genes are TRBV7-2 and TRBJ1-1, with TRBD1 as a possible D gene (5 bases). The V end lost 6 bases, the J end lost 6 bases, and 14 bases lay between the germline ends. The CDR3 extends over 13 amino acids. The germline V gene encodes CDR1 SGHTA and CDR2 FQGNSA. CDR3 region: CASRFTGSAEAFF. CDR3 nucleotides: TGTGCCAGCAGATTCACAGGTAGCGCTGAAGCTTTCTTT.